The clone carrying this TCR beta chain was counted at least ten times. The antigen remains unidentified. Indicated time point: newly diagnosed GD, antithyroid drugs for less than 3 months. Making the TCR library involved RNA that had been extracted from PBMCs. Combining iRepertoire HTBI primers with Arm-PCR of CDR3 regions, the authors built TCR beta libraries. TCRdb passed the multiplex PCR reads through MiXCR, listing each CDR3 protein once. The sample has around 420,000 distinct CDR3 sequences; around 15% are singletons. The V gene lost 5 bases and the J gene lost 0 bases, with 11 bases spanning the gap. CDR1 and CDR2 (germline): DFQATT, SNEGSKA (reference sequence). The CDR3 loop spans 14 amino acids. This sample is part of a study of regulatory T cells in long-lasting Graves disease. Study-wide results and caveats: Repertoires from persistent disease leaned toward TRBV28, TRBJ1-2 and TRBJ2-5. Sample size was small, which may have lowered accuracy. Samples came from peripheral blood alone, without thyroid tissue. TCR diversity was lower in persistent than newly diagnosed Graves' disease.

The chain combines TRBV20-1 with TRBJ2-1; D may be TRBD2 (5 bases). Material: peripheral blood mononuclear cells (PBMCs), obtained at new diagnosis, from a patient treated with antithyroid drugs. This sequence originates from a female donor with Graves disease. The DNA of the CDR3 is TGCAGTGCTCCGAGCGGTACCTCCTACAATGAGCAGTTCTTC. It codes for CSAPSGTSYNEQFF.